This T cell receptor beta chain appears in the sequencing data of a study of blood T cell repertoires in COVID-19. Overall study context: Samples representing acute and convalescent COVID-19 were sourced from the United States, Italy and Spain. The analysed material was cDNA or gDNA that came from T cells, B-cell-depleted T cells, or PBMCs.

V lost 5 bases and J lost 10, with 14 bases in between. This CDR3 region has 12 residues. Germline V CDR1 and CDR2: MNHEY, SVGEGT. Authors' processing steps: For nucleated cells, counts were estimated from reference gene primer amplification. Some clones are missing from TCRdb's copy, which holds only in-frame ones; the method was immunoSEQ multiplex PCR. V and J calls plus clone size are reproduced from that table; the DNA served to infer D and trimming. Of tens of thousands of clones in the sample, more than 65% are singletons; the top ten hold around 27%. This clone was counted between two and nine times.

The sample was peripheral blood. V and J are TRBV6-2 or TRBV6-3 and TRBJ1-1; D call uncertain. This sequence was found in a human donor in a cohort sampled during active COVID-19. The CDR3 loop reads CASSRDPSTAFF. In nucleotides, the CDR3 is TGTGCCAGCAGTCGCGATCCAAGCACAGCTTTCTTT.